This paragraph covers one TCR beta chain sequence. The antigen is undetermined. Per germline, CDR1 SEHNR and CDR2 FQNEAQ (reference sequence). The CDR3 is made up of 15 amino acids. This specimen belongs to a study of T cells expressing NK-cell markers. The wider study: Each TCR beta repertoire originated in sorted T cells that were CD3+CD56+NKG2C+, CD3+CD56+NKG2C- or CD3+CD56-NKG2C+.

Overall study findings and caveats: A handful of donors showed these clonotypes also leading the CD3+CD56-NKG2C+ fraction. Dominant NKG2C+ clonotypes accounted for 1.0-7.0% of CD8+ T cells in about 6 donors.

TCRdb reworked the 5' RACE reads into one entry per CDR3 protein, no DNA. This table holds about 160,000 distinct CDR3 sequences. This sequence joins TRBV7-9 and TRBJ2-5; TCRdb's D call of TRBD2 is untestable without DNA. This TCR was recovered from a man aged 18-70 years in good health. Sequencing was performed on blood T cells: a sorted CD56 or NKG2C T cell subset, CD4+ or CD8+ T cells, or bulk PBMC T cells (not recorded which). The CDR3 loop reads CASSLTSGGKETQYF. The full variable domain, its missing parts supplied by reference TRBV7-9 and TRBJ2-5, is DTGVSQNPRHKITKRGQNVTFRCDPISEHNRLYWYRQTLGQGPEFLTYFQNEAQLEKSRLLSDRFSAERPKGSFSTLEIQRTEQGDSAMYLCASSLTSGGKETQYFGPGTRLLVL.